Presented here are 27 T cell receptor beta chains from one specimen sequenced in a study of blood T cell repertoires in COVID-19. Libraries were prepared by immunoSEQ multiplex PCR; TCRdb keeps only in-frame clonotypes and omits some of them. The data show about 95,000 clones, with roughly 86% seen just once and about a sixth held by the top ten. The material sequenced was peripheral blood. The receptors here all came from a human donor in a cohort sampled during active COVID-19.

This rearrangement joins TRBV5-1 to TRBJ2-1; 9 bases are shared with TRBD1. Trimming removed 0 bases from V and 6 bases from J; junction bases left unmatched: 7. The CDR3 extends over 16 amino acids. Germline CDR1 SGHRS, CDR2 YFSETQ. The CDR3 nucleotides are TGCGCCAGCAGCTTGGCGGGACAGGGCTTAAGCAATGAGCAGTTCTTC. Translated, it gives CASSLAGQGLSNEQFF.

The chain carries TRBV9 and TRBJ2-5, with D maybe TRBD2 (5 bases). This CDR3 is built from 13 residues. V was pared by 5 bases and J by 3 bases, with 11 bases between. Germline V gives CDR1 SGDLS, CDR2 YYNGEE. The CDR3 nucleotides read TGTGCCAGCAGTGCTACTAGGGAAGAGACCCAGTACTTC. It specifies CASSATREETQYF.

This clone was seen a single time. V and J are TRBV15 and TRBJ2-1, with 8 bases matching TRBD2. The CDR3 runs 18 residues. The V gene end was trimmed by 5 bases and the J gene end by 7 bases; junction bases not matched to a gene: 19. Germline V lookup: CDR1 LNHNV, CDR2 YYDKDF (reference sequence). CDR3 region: CATSSSLGGLGGRNEQFF. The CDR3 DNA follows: TGTGCCACCAGCTCCTCCCTGGGGGGACTAGGAGGTCGGAATGAGCAGTTCTTC. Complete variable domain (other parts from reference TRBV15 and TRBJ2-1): DAMVIQNPRYQVTQFGKPVTLSCSQTLNHNVMYWYQQKSSQAPKLLFHYYDKDFNNEADTPDNFQSRRPNTSFCFLDIRSPGLGDTAMYLCATSSSLGGLGGRNEQFFGPGTRLTVL.

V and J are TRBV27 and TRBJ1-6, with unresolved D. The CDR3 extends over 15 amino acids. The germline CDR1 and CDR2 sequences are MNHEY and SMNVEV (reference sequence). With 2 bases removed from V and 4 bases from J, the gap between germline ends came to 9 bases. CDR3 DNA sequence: TGTGCCAGCAGTTTAGTATCGGGGTATAATTCACCCCTCCACTTT. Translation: CASSLVSGYNSPLHF.

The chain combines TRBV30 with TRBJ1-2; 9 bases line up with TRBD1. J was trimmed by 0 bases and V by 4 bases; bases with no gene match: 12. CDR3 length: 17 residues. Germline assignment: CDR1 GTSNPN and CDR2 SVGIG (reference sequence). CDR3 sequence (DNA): TGTGCCTGGAATCTCGGGACAGGGACTATCTCTAACTATGGCTACACCTTC. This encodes CAWNLGTGTISNYGYTF.

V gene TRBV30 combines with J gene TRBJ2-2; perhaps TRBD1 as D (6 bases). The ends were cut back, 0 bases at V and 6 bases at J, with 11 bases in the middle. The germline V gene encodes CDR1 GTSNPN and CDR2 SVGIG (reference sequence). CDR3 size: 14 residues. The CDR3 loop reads CAWSVHRVSGELFF. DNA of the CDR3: TGTGCCTGGAGTGTCCACAGGGTATCCGGGGAGCTGTTTTTT. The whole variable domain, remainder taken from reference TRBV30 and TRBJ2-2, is SQTIHQWPATLVQPVGSPLSLECTVEGTSNPNLYWYRQAAGRGLQLLFYSVGIGQISSEVPQNLSASRPQDRQFILSSKKLLLSDSGFYLCAWSVHRVSGELFFGEGSRLTVL.

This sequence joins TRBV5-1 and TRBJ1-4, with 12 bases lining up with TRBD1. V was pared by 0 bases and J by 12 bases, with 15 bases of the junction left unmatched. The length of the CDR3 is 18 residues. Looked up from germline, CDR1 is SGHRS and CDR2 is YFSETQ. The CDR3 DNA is TGCGCCAGCAGCTTGGTGGGACAGGGGGCGTTTCGCCGTGGGGAACTGTTTTTT. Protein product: CASSLVGQGAFRRGELFF.

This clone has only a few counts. This CDR3 is CASSMSLGGEKLFF. The CDR3 DNA reads TGTGCCAGTAGTATGTCTTTGGGAGGTGAAAAACTGTTTTTT. The rearrangement links TRBV19 to TRBJ1-4, with unresolved D. Per germline, CDR1 LNHDA and CDR2 SQIVND (reference sequence). Trimming removed 3 bases at V and 7 bases at J, with 12 bases between. The CDR3 is 14 residues long.

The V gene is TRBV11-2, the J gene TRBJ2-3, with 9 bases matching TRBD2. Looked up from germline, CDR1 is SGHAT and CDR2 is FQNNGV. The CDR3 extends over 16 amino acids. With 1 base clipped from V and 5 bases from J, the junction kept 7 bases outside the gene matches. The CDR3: CASSLVAGGHLDTQYF. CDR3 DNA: TGTGCCAGCAGCTTAGTGGCGGGGGGGCATTTAGATACGCAGTATTTT. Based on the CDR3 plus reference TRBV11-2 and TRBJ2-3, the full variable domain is EAGVAQSPRYKIIEKRQSVAFWCNPISGHATLYWYQQILGQGPKLLIQFQNNGVVDDSQLPKDRFSAERLKGVDSTLKIQPAKLEDSAVYLCASSLVAGGHLDTQYFGPGTRLTVL.

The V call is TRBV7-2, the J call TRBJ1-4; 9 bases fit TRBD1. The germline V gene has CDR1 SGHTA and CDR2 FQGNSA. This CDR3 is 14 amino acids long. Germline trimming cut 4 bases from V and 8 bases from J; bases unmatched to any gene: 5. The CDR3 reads CASSYRGRGEKLFF. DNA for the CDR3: TGTGCCAGCAGCTACAGGGGGCGCGGGGAAAAACTGTTTTTT.

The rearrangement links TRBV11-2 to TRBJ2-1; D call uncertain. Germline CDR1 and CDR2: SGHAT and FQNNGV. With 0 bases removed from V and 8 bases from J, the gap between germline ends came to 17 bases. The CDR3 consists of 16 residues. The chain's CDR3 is CASSLDLLRLSDEQFF. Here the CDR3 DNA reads TGTGCCAGCAGCTTAGACCTCCTACGTCTCTCGGATGAGCAGTTCTTC.

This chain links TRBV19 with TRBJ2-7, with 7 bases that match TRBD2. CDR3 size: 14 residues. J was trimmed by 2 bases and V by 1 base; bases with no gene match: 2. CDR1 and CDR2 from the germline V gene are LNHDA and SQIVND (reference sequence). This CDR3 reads CASSIGEGPYEQYF. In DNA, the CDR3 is TGTGCCAGTAGTATAGGGGAGGGGCCCTACGAGCAGTACTTC.

CDR3 protein: CASSGAGGLRGYTF. For the CDR3, the DNA is TGTGCCAGCAGTGGGGCAGGGGGCCTTAGAGGCTACACCTTC. The chain is built from TRBV2 and TRBJ1-2; 8 bases fit TRBD1. Germline V gene data show CDR1 as SNHLY and CDR2 as FYNNEI. This CDR3 comprises 14 residues. The V and J ends lost 4 bases and 8 bases, in that order; junction bases with no gene match: 9. Together with reference TRBV2 and TRBJ1-2, the CDR3 gives the full variable domain: EPEVTQTPSHQVTQMGQEVILRCVPISNHLYFYWYRQILGQKVEFLVSFYNNEISEKSEIFDDQFSVERPDGSNFTLKIRSTKLEDSAMYFCASSGAGGLRGYTFGSGTRLTVV.

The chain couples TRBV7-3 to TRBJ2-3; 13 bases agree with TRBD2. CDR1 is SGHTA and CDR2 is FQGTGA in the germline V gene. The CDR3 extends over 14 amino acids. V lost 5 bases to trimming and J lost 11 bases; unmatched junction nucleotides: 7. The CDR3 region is CASSAGTSGVRQYF. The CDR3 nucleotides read TGTGCCAGCAGCGCGGGGACTAGCGGGGTTAGGCAGTATTTT.

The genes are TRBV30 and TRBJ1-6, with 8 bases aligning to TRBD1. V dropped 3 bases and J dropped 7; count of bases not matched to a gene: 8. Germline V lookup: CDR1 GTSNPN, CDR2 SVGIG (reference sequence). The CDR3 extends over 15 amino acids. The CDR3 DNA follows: TGTGCCTGGAGCGCGGACAGGGCAGGAAATTCACCCCTCCACTTT. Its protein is CAWSADRAGNSPLHF.

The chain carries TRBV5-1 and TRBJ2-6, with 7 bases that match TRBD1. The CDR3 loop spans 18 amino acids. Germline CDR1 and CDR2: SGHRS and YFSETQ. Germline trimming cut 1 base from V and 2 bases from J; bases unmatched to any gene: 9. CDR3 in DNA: TGCGCCAGCAGCTTGTTTTCCAGGGGGTACCCTGGGGCCAACGTCCTGACTTTC. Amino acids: CASSLFSRGYPGANVLTF. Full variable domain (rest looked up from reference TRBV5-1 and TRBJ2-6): KAGVTQTPRYLIKTRGQQVTLSCSPISGHRSVSWYQQTPGQGLQFLFEYFSETQRNKGNFPGRFSGRQFSNSRSEMNVSTLELGDSALYLCASSLFSRGYPGANVLTFGAGSRLTVL.

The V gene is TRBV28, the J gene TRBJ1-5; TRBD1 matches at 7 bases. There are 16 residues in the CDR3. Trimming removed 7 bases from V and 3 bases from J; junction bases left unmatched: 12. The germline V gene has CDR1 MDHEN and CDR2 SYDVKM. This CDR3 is CASNLPGTVYNQPQHF. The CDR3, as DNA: TGTGCCAGCAACCTCCCGGGGACAGTCTACAATCAGCCCCAGCATTTT.

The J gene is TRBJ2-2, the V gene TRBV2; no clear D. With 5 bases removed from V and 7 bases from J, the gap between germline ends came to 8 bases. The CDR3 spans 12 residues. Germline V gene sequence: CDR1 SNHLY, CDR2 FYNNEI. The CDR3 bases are TGTGCCAGCAGTCTATTTAGCGGGGAGCTGTTTTTT. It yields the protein CASSLFSGELFF.

This CDR3 reads CASSYEAGGPVFGNEQFF. The CDR3 nucleotides read TGTGCCAGCAGTTACGAGGCGGGGGGGCCGGTCTTCGGCAATGAGCAGTTCTTC. This chain links TRBV6-2 or TRBV6-3 with TRBJ2-1; 9 bases map to TRBD2. Germline V CDR1 and CDR2: MNHEY, SVGEGT. V trimming: 2 bases; J trimming: 6 bases; junction bases outside the gene matches: 14. This CDR3 has 18 amino acids.

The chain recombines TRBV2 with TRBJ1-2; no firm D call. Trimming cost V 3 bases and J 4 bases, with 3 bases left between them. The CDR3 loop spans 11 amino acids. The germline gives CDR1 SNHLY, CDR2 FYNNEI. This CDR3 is CASSDIYGYTF. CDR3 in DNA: TGTGCCAGCAGTGACATCTATGGCTACACCTTC. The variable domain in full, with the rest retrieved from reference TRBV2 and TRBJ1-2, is EPEVTQTPSHQVTQMGQEVILRCVPISNHLYFYWYRQILGQKVEFLVSFYNNEISEKSEIFDDQFSVERPDGSNFTLKIRSTKLEDSAMYFCASSDIYGYTFGSGTRLTVV.

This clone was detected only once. The CDR3 loop is CASSYSSYGTDTQYF. CDR3 sequence (DNA): TGTGCCAGCAGTTACTCTAGCTACGGCACAGATACGCAGTATTTT. This sequence joins TRBV6-5 and TRBJ2-3; D call uncertain. CDR1 is MNHEY and CDR2 is SVGAGI in the germline V gene. The CDR3 spans 15 residues. Trimming removed 0 bases at V and 1 base at J, with 8 bases between.

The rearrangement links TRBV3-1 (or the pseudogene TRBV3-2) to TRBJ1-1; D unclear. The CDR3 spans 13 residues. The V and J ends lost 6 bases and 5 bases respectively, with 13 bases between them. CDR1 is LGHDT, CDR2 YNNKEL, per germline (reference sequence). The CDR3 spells CASSPLRGTEAFF. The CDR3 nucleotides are TGTGCCAGCAGTCCACTTCGGGGAACTGAAGCTTTCTTT.

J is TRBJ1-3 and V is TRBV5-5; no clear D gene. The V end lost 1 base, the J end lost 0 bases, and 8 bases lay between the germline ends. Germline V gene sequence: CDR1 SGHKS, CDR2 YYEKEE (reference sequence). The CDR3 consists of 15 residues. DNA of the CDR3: TGTGCCAGCAGCTTGCTAGCAACCTCTGGAAACACCATATATTTT. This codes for CASSLLATSGNTIYF.

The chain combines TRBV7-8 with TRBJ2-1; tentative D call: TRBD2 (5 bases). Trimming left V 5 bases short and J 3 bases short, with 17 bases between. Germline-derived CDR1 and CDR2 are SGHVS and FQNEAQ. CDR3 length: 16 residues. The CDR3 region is CASSPLRVGIYNEQFF. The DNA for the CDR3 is TGTGCCAGCAGCCCCCTCCGGGTCGGGATCTACAATGAGCAGTTCTTC.

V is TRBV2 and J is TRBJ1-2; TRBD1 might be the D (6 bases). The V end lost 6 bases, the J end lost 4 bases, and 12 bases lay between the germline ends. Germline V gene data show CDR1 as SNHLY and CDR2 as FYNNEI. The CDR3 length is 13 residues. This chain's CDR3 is CASSMDRGYGYTF. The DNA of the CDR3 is TGTGCCAGCAGCATGGACAGAGGCTATGGCTACACCTTC.

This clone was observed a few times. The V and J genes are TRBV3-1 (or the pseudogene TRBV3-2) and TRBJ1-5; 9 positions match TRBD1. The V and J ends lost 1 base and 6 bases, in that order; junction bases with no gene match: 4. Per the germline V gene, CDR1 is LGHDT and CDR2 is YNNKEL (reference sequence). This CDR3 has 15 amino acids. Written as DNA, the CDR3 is TGTGCCAGCAGCCAAGGGACAGGGGACGTTCAGCCCCAGCATTTT. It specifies CASSQGTGDVQPQHF.

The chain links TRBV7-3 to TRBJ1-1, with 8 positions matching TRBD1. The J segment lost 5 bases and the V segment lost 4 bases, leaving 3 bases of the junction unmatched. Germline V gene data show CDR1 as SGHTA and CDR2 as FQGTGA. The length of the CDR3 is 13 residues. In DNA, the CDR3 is TGTGCCAGCAGCTCCCAGGGGGCGACTGAAGCTTTCTTT. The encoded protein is CASSSQGATEAFF.